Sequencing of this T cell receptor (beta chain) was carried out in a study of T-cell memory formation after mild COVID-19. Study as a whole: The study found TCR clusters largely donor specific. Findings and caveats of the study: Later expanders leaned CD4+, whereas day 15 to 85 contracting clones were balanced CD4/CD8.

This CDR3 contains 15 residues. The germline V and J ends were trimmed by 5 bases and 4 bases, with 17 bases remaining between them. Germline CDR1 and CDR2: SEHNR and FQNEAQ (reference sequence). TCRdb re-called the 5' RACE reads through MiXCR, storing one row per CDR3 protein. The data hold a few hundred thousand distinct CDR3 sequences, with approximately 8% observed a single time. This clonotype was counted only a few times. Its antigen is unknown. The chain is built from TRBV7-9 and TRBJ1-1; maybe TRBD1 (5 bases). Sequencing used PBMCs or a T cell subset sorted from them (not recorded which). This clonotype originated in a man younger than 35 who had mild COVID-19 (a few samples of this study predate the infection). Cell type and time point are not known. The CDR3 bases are TGTGCCAGCAGCAGCGGGTGGGGGGACGGCACTGAAGCTTTCTTT. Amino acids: CASSSGWGDGTEAFF.